The 7 T cell receptor beta chains listed next were all sequenced from one sample in a study of blood T cell repertoires in COVID-19. Using immunoSEQ multiplex PCR, the repertoire was profiled, and TCRdb retains in-frame clones only, with some absent. Among fewer than 450,000 clones listed, 91% were seen once. Sequencing was done on a sample of peripheral blood. The origin of the receptors is a woman between 18 and 30 years old who had recovered from COVID-19.

The chain employs TRBV18 and TRBJ1-1; tentative D call: TRBD1 (6 bases). The CDR3 covers 14 residues. Germline lookup yields CDR1 KGHSH and CDR2 LQKENI. V lost 3 bases and J lost 11, with 19 bases in between. CDR3 sequence reads: CASSPPGTKLRAFF. The CDR3 nucleotides are TGTGCCAGCTCACCGCCCGGGACAAAGTTGCGGGCTTTCTTT. Based on the CDR3 plus reference TRBV18 and TRBJ1-1, the full variable domain is NAGVMQNPRHLVRRRGQEARLRCSPMKGHSHVYWYRQLPEEGLKFMVYLQKENIIDESGMPKERFSAEFPKEGPSILRIQQVVRGDSAAYFCASSPPGTKLRAFFGQGTRLTVV.

J is TRBJ1-5 and V is TRBV6-5; D gene ambiguous. With 6 bases removed from V and 0 bases from J, the gap between germline ends came to 12 bases. This CDR3 comprises 15 residues. Germline V gene sequence: CDR1 MNHEY, CDR2 SVGAGI. In nucleotides, the CDR3 is TGTGCCAGCAGGTCGAGAGGGTTTAGCAATCAGCCCCAGCATTTT. Translating it yields CASRSRGFSNQPQHF.

This clone has only a few counts. CDR3 nucleotides: TGTGCCAGCAGTTACTCCCTCGCCAGGGAAGCTTTCTTT. This gives the protein CASSYSLAREAFF. The chain has TRBV6-5 and TRBJ1-1; D is unresolved. The V gene lost 0 bases and the J gene lost 8 bases, with 10 bases spanning the gap. Germline V gene data show CDR1 as MNHEY and CDR2 as SVGAGI. This CDR3 has 13 residues.

The V call is TRBV5-1, the J call TRBJ2-2; 7 bases are a match to TRBD2. CDR1 is SGHRS, CDR2 YFSETQ, per germline. The CDR3 has 17 residues. V lost 3 bases to trimming and J lost 2 bases; unmatched junction nucleotides: 10. CDR3 coding DNA: TGCGCCAGCAGCTCCGTGGGGGAGGGGAAAAACACCGGGGAGCTGTTTTTT. This gives the protein CASSSVGEGKNTGELFF.

The V gene is TRBV18, the J gene TRBJ2-5; TRBD2 is a possible D gene (5 bases). Germline CDR1 reads KGHSH; CDR2 reads LQKENI. This CDR3 has 15 residues. The germline V and J ends were trimmed by 2 bases and 2 bases, with 12 bases remaining between them. In DNA form, the CDR3 reads TGTGCCAGCTCACCAACTACGGGGTGGCAAGAGACCCAGTACTTC. It translates to CASSPTTGWQETQYF.

The CDR3 is CASSKTGLEAFF. For the CDR3, the DNA is TGTGCCAGCAGCAAGACAGGACTCGAAGCTTTCTTT. V and J are TRBV12-3 or TRBV12-4 and TRBJ1-1; a possible D gene is TRBD1 (6 bases). The CDR3 runs 12 residues. Deletions cut 6 bases from V and 8 bases from J, with 13 bases between.

CDR3 residues: CASSVGRGPGNTIYF. The CDR3 region has the DNA TGTGCCAGCAGCGTAGGTAGGGGCCCTGGAAACACCATATATTTT. The V and J genes are TRBV9 and TRBJ1-3; the D gene is possibly TRBD1 (5 bases). CDR1 is SGDLS, CDR2 YYNGEE, per germline. Trimming left V 0 bases short and J 2 bases short, with 9 bases between. This CDR3 has 15 amino acids.